The next 25 T cell receptor beta chains were all read from a single sample in a study of T-cell reconstitution after alpha-beta-depleted transplantation in children. Preparation of the TCRbeta library was carried out with unique molecular identifiers. TCRdb ran MiXCR on the PCR reads and lists one entry per CDR3 protein. The table shows 140,000 or so distinct CDR3 sequences, with more than 8% occurring only once. This sample comprised PBMCs, mostly from graft donor cells, obtained 180 days after TCRalphabeta/CD19-depleted stem cell transplant. The receptors shown here come from a female patient between 2 and 15 years old who had a stem cell transplant for congenital amegakaryocytic thrombocytopenia, so the T cells may come from the graft donor.

This clonotype has at least ten counts. This chain connects TRBV7-7 to TRBJ2-2; no firm D call. Trimming stripped 1 base from V and 4 bases from J, with 4 bases between. This CDR3 has 13 residues. Germline V lookup: CDR1 SSHAT, CDR2 FNYEAQ (reference sequence). The CDR3 DNA is TGTGCCAGCAGCTTAGACAGCACCGGGGAGCTGTTTTTT. Its protein product is CASSLDSTGELFF. Combining the CDR3 with reference TRBV7-7 and TRBJ2-2 gives the whole variable domain GAGVSQSPRYKVTKRGQDVTLRCDPISSHATLYWYQQALGQGPEFLTYFNYEAQPDKSGLPSDRFSAERPEGSISTLTIQRTEQRDSAMYRCASSLDSTGELFFGEGSRLTVL.

The chain couples TRBV7-2 to TRBJ2-1, with a weak D call TRBD1 (6 bases). The CDR3 extends over 16 amino acids. Trimming cost V 6 bases and J 0 bases, with 15 bases left between them. Germline loops: CDR1 SGHTA, CDR2 FQGNSA. For the CDR3, the DNA is TGTGCCAGCAGATCTAGGGACATCCCCTCCTACAATGAGCAGTTCTTC. Protein product: CASRSRDIPSYNEQFF.

The chain links TRBV4-2 to TRBJ2-1; 7 nucleotides align to TRBD2. The CDR3 runs 13 residues. The junction had 5 bases not matched to a gene; V was cut back by 4 bases and J by 8 bases. Germline CDR1 LGHNA, CDR2 YNFKEQ. CDR3 nucleotides: TGTGCCAGCAGCCCTGGGGGGGGGGATGAGCAGTTCTTC. It translates to CASSPGGGDEQFF.

This clonotype has a count of ten or more. J is TRBJ2-4 and V is TRBV6-4; 14 bases are a match to TRBD2. The CDR3 contains 21 residues. The junction had 19 bases not matched to a gene; V was cut back by 9 bases and J by 0 bases. CDR1 is MRHNA and CDR2 is SNTAGT in the germline V gene. The CDR3 region is CARGTKKTGLAGELAKNIQYF. The DNA for the CDR3 is TGTGCCAGAGGGACCAAAAAAACGGGACTAGCGGGGGAACTAGCCAAAAACATTCAGTACTTC.

As regards this clonotype: A much larger clonotype is one base distant, so this may be a read error. The genes are TRBV3-1 and TRBJ2-1, with 9 bases fitting TRBD2. Germline CDR1 LGHDT, CDR2 YNNKEL (reference sequence). This CDR3 has 17 amino acids. The CDR3 DNA sequence: TGTGCCACCAGCCAAGACTCTCTAGCGGGGCCATGGAATGAGCAGTTCTTC. Amino acids: CATSQDSLAGPWNEQFF.

The rearrangement uses TRBV20-1 and TRBJ1-4; no firm D call. Germline CDR1 reads DFQATT; CDR2 reads SNEGSKA (reference sequence). The CDR3 spans 12 residues. V was pared by 3 bases and J by 13 bases, with 15 bases between. The CDR3 DNA is TGCAGTGCTAGTGAAACTCAACACGGACTGTTTTTT. This codes for CSASETQHGLFF.

The table lists this clonotype with many counts. The chain employs TRBV20-1 and TRBJ1-1; the match to TRBD1 covers 7 bases. The germline V gene has CDR1 DFQATT and CDR2 SNEGSKA (reference sequence). The CDR3 totals 12 residues. V was pared by 5 bases and J by 7 bases, with 7 bases of the junction left unmatched. CDR3 region: CSADRERGEAFF. As DNA, the CDR3 is TGCAGTGCTGACAGGGAGCGGGGTGAAGCTTTCTTT.

V is TRBV9 and J is TRBJ2-7; TRBD2 aligns across 8 bases. After removal of 0 bases from V and 7 bases from J, the junction contained 6 bases not matched to a gene. The CDR3 consists of 14 residues. CDR1 and CDR2 (germline): SGDLS, YYNGEE. CDR3 coding DNA: TGTGCCAGCAGCGTAGAAGCGGGAGTGCGTGAGCAGTACTTC. Translating it yields CASSVEAGVREQYF.

This clonotype has a single count. The J gene is TRBJ2-3, the V gene TRBV3-1; 8 bases are shared with TRBD2. Germline values: CDR1 LGHDT, CDR2 YNNKEL (reference sequence). This CDR3 has 16 residues. Trimming removed 11 bases from V and 4 bases from J; junction bases left unmatched: 17. CDR3 sequence (DNA): TGTGCCTGCTGCCCCAGCCTCCGGGGGGGCCCAGATACGCAGTATTTT. Protein sequence: CACCPSLRGGPDTQYF.

A remark on this clonotype: One end of the junction varies from germline; a read error may be responsible. V and J are TRBV27 and TRBJ2-1; D not resolved. From germline, CDR1 is MNHEY and CDR2 SMNVEV (reference sequence). The CDR3 has 13 amino acids. The CDR3 spells CAISLTTYNEQFF. The CDR3 coding sequence is TGTGCCATCAGTTTAACCACCTACAATGAGCAGTTCTTC.

This clonotype has a handful of counts. CDR3 residues: CASSLAVNYGYTF. The CDR3 DNA follows: TGCGCCAGCAGCTTGGCAGTTAACTATGGCTACACCTTC. The V gene is TRBV5-1, the J gene TRBJ1-2; D unclear. The CDR3 runs to 13 residues. The ends were cut back, 0 bases at V and 1 base at J, with 4 bases in the middle. Germline V gives CDR1 SGHRS, CDR2 YFSETQ.

This clonotype was counted many times. The V call is TRBV20-1, the J call TRBJ2-1; 8 bases map to TRBD2. After removal of 5 bases from V and 4 bases from J, the junction contained 13 bases not matched to a gene. Germline values: CDR1 DFQATT, CDR2 SNEGSKA (reference sequence). This CDR3 spans 16 amino acids. The CDR3: CSALRPGAGVYNEQFF. DNA for the CDR3: TGCAGTGCTCTACGGCCTGGAGCGGGAGTTTACAATGAGCAGTTCTTC.

The chain has TRBV3-1 and TRBJ2-1; D may be TRBD2 (6 bases). The CDR3 has 15 residues. Trimming removed 0 bases from V and 5 bases from J, with 11 bases in between. CDR1 LGHDT and CDR2 YNNKEL come from the germline V gene (reference sequence). Written as DNA, the CDR3 is TGTGCCAGCAGCCAAGATCGCGGGACTCACAATGAGCAGTTCTTC. It yields the protein CASSQDRGTHNEQFF.

The sample holds many counts of this clonotype. The chain is built from TRBV10-1 and TRBJ1-6; D gene unclear. Trimming took 0 bases from V and 11 from J, leaving 8 bases between them. CDR1 WNHNN and CDR2 SYGVQD come from the germline V gene (reference sequence). This CDR3 is built from 13 residues. The chain's CDR3 is CASSESLRTPLHF. The CDR3 nucleotides are TGCGCCAGCAGTGAGTCGCTGAGAACACCCCTCCACTTT.

This clonotype was counted between two and nine times. V usage is TRBV5-4 and J usage is TRBJ1-1; 7 bases map to TRBD1. Trimming at V came to 4 bases and at J to 4 bases, leaving 7 bases not matched to a gene. The CDR3 consists of 14 residues. The germline V gene has CDR1 SGHNT and CDR2 YYREEE (reference sequence). The CDR3 coding sequence is TGTGCCAGCAGCATCGCAGGGGGATTCACTGAAGCTTTCTTT. Translating gives CASSIAGGFTEAFF. The entire variable domain, with the rest obtained from reference TRBV5-4 and TRBJ1-1, is as follows: ETGVTQSPTHLIKTRGQQVTLRCSSQSGHNTVSWYQQALGQGPQFIFQYYREEENGRGNFPPRFSGLQFPNYSSELNVNALELDDSALYLCASSIAGGFTEAFFGQGTRLTVV.

Ten or more counts support this clonotype. This chain's CDR3 is CASSVDPGQETQYF. CDR3 bases: TGTGCCAGCAGCGTAGACCCAGGACAAGAGACCCAGTACTTC. This chain connects TRBV9 to TRBJ2-5, with D hard to call. Per germline, CDR1 SGDLS and CDR2 YYNGEE. V dropped 0 bases and J dropped 2 bases, with 8 bases sitting between them. This CDR3 has 14 residues.

This clonotype has a count of ten or more. The chain combines TRBV7-9 with TRBJ1-3; 7 bases fit TRBD1. V gave up 6 bases and J gave up 4 bases; unmatched junction bases: 3. From germline, CDR1 is SEHNR and CDR2 FQNEAQ (reference sequence). The CDR3 length is 13 residues. Here the CDR3 reads CASSKDRGNTIYF. DNA of the CDR3: TGTGCCAGCAGTAAGGACAGGGGAAACACCATATATTTT. Full variable domain (missing parts from reference TRBV7-9 and TRBJ1-3): DTGVSQNPRHKITKRGQNVTFRCDPISEHNRLYWYRQTLGQGPEFLTYFQNEAQLEKSRLLSDRFSAERPKGSFSTLEIQRTEQGDSAMYLCASSKDRGNTIYFGEGSWLTVV.

There are many counts of this clonotype. The chain employs TRBV3-1 and TRBJ1-6, with 8 bases matching TRBD1. With V trimmed by 6 bases and J by 7 bases, 5 bases remained unmatched. The CDR3 loop spans 14 amino acids. The germline V gene has CDR1 LGHDT and CDR2 YNNKEL (reference sequence). The CDR3 DNA reads TGTGCCAGCAGGGGACAGGCGATAAATTCACCCCTCCACTTT. It codes for CASRGQAINSPLHF.

This clonotype was observed at least ten times. The V call is TRBV5-1, the J call TRBJ2-6, with TRBD2 matching over 7 bases. Germline-derived CDR1 and CDR2 are SGHRS and YFSETQ. The CDR3 has 18 residues. The trim removed 1 base at V and 3 bases at J, leaving 10 bases unmatched. In DNA, the CDR3 is TGCGCCAGCAGCTTGTACTTGATGCGGGGGAGTGGGGCCAACGTCCTGACTTTC. This sequence encodes CASSLYLMRGSGANVLTF.

This clonotype was counted many times. The V gene is TRBV12-3 or TRBV12-4, the J gene TRBJ1-1; no firm D call. The V and J ends lost 2 bases and 1 base respectively, with 5 bases between them. This CDR3 has 13 residues. The CDR3 DNA follows: TGTGCCAGCAGTTTAAGGAAGAACACTGAAGCTTTCTTT. It is translated as CASSLRKNTEAFF.

This clonotype was counted ten times or more. The CDR3 protein is CASGKTAATNEKLFF. As DNA, the CDR3 is TGTGCCAGCGGAAAAACAGCCGCAACTAATGAAAAACTGTTTTTT. The rearrangement uses TRBV12-3 or TRBV12-4 and TRBJ1-4; no clear D. The CDR3 extends over 15 amino acids. With 8 bases removed from V and 0 bases from J, the gap between germline ends came to 13 bases.

This chain's CDR3 is CASSRTGNQPQHF. For the CDR3, the DNA is TGTGCCAGCAGCCGGACAGGGAATCAGCCCCAGCATTTT. This chain joins TRBV7-2 and TRBJ1-5; 8 bases are shared with TRBD1. CDR3 length equals 13 residues. Trimming at V came to 5 bases and at J to 4 bases, leaving 1 base not matched to a gene. From germline, CDR1 is SGHTA and CDR2 FQGNSA. Looking up the rest from reference TRBV7-2 and TRBJ1-5 gives the full variable domain: GAGVSQSPSNKVTEKGKDVELRCDPISGHTALYWYRQSLGQGLEFLIYFQGNSAPDKSGLPSDRFSAERTGGSVSTLTIQRTQQEDSAVYLCASSRTGNQPQHFGDGTRLSIL.

The table lists this clonotype with many counts. The V call is TRBV29-1, the J call TRBJ2-7; 7 bases line up with TRBD1. With 2 bases clipped from V and 1 base from J, the junction kept 5 bases outside the gene matches. The CDR3 has 14 residues. Germline CDR1 SQVTM, CDR2 ANQGSEA. The CDR3 region is CSVENRGISYEQYF. CDR3 in DNA: TGCAGCGTTGAAAACAGGGGAATTTCCTACGAGCAGTACTTC.

This clonotype has ten or more counts. The CDR3 DNA reads TGTGCCAGCGGGGACACTTATAGCAATCAGCCCCAGCATTTT. It is translated as CASGDTYSNQPQHF. The chain employs TRBV2 and TRBJ1-5, with a possible D match to TRBD1 (6 bases). The V end was cut by 8 bases, the J end by 0 bases, with 11 bases between. CDR3 size: 14 residues. Germline V gives CDR1 SNHLY, CDR2 FYNNEI.

This clonotype was observed at least ten times. This rearrangement joins TRBV7-2 to TRBJ2-7; a weak D match, TRBD2 (6 bases). Trimming took 7 bases from V and 2 from J, leaving 15 bases between them. The CDR3 is 14 residues long. Germline V CDR1 and CDR2: SGHTA, FQGNSA. The CDR3 here is CASTLSWTTYEQYF. The CDR3 nucleotides are TGTGCCAGCACCCTATCCTGGACTACCTACGAGCAGTACTTC. Drawing the rest from reference TRBV7-2 and TRBJ2-7, the complete variable domain is GAGVSQSPSNKVTEKGKDVELRCDPISGHTALYWYRQSLGQGLEFLIYFQGNSAPDKSGLPSDRFSAERTGGSVSTLTIQRTQQEDSAVYLCASTLSWTTYEQYFGPGTRLTVT.